A selection of T cell receptor beta chains follows, all from one sample in a study of blood T cell repertoires in COVID-19. The table came from immunoSEQ multiplex PCR; TCRdb's copy has only in-frame clones and leaves some out. The sample includes 250,000 to 400,000 clones, about nine tenths of them seen just once. The sample consisted of peripheral blood. Receptors were obtained from a woman in her 30s with COVID-19, enrolled during active disease. Each CDR3 is given with its conserved first and last residue. D genes are given only for firm matches. Clone size is shown for a subset of rows, as once, few, many or a class of expanded clone.

d_call | clone_size | j_call | v_call | cdr3_nt | cdr3_aa
TRBD2 | once | TRBJ2-3 | TRBV6-2/TRBV6-3 | TGTGCCAGCAGTTACTCCCGGGCTAGCGGGGGATACACAGATACGCAGTATTTT | CASSYSRASGGYTDTQYF
TRBD1 | - | TRBJ1-4 | TRBV7-2 | TGTGCCAGCAGCCCTACTAGGGACAGGGGTAATGAAAAACTGTTTTTT | CASSPTRDRGNEKLFF
- | - | TRBJ2-4 | TRBV6-5 | TGTGCCAGTACAGGGAAGGTGAAAAACATTCAGTACTTC | CASTGKVKNIQYF
TRBD1 | - | TRBJ1-6 | TRBV6-5 | TGTGCCAGCAGTTACTCGAACAGGGGAGGCAATTCACCCCTCCACTTT | CASSYSNRGGNSPLHF
TRBD1 | - | TRBJ2-5 | TRBV2 | TGTGCCAGCAGGAAATCACAGGGGTTCCAAGAGACCCAGTACTTC | CASRKSQGFQETQYF
- | - | TRBJ1-1 | TRBV9 | TGTGCCAGCAGCGTAGAGGGTCAGGGTATGAACACTGAAGCTTTCTTT | CASSVEGQGMNTEAFF
- | - | TRBJ1-5 | TRBV27 | TGTGCCAGCCCCCCATTCAGGCTTTTTCAGGGTCAGCCCCAGCATTTT | CASPPFRLFQGQPQHF
- | - | TRBJ2-7 | TRBV30 | TGTGCCTGGAGTATGACAGGAATATCCTACGAGCAGTACTTC | CAWSMTGISYEQYF
TRBD1 | - | TRBJ2-7 | TRBV9 | TGTGCCAGCAGCCCTCACCTAGAGACAGGGACGGACGAGCAGTACTTC | CASSPHLETGTDEQYF
TRBD1 | - | TRBJ2-5 | TRBV18 | TGTGCCAGCTCACCACCCCTGGGCGGCAGGGGGAAGACCCAGTACTTC | CASSPPLGGRGKTQYF
- | - | TRBJ2-3 | TRBV9 | TGTGCCAGCAGCGTAACCCAGACAGATACGCAGTATTTT | CASSVTQTDTQYF
- | - | TRBJ1-1 | TRBV6-1 | TGTGCCAGCAGTGACAGGGGTTTCGGAGCTTTCTTT | CASSDRGFGAFF
- | - | TRBJ2-2 | TRBV5-1 | TGCGCCAGCAGCCCCGGGACGAACACCGGGGAGCTGTTTTTT | CASSPGTNTGELFF
- | once | TRBJ1-4 | TRBV4-2 | TGTGCCAGCAGCCAAGTGCACCAATCGGATGAAAAACTGTTTTTT | CASSQVHQSDEKLFF
TRBD1 | - | TRBJ1-2 | TRBV5-6 | TGTGCCAGCAGCCCACAGGGGTCGGGCTACACCTTC | CASSPQGSGYTF
TRBD2 | - | TRBJ2-3 | TRBV7-3 | TGTGCCAGCAGCTTAAGTGGGACTAGCGGGGGAAAGTATTTT | CASSLSGTSGGKYF
- | - | TRBJ1-5 | TRBV27 | TGTGCCAGCAGTTTAGTGGGGAGGGGAACCAATCAGCCCCAGCATTTT | CASSLVGRGTNQPQHF
- | - | TRBJ2-7 | TRBV14 | TGTGCCAGCAGCCGGGGGGGCCTATCCTACGAGCAGTACTTC | CASSRGGLSYEQYF
- | - | TRBJ1-2 | TRBV5-6 | TGTGCCAGCAGCTCACCCGGACTGAAGGGCTACACCTTC | CASSSPGLKGYTF
- | - | TRBJ2-2 | TRBV29-1 | TGCAGCGTTGAAGGACAGCGCGGGGAGCTGTTTTTT | CSVEGQRGELFF
TRBD1 | - | TRBJ1-5 | TRBV10-1 | TGCGCCAACCCTGGCAGGGGGCGGTCTGGCAATCAGCCCCAGCATTTT | CANPGRGRSGNQPQHF
- | - | TRBJ1-1 | TRBV18 | TGTGCCAGCTCACCGGGGGGGAGGAGGCCTGAAGCTTTCTTT | CASSPGGRRPEAFF
TRBD1 | - | TRBJ1-4 | TRBV5-1 | TGCGCCAGCAGCTTAGGGGACAGGGGCTTTGAAAAACTGTTTTTT | CASSLGDRGFEKLFF
TRBD1 | - | TRBJ2-4 | TRBV10-3 | TGTGCCATCAGTGACCGTCAGGGACAGGGCAACATTCAGTACTTC | CAISDRQGQGNIQYF
TRBD1 | - | TRBJ2-7 | TRBV29-1 | TGCAGCGCGACAGGGGGAGAGAACTACGAGCAGTACTTC | CSATGGENYEQYF
- | - | TRBJ1-2 | TRBV15 | TGTGCCACCAGCAGGGGGCAGGGCTATGGCTACACCTTC | CATSRGQGYGYTF
- | once | TRBJ1-2 | TRBV6-5 | TGTGCCAGCAGTCCGACAATTAACTATGGCTACACCTTC | CASSPTINYGYTF
- | - | TRBJ1-4 | TRBV4-1 | TGCGCCAGCAGCCAAGATCGGGCGGGGGAAACTAATGAAAAACTGTTTTTT | CASSQDRAGETNEKLFF
- | - | TRBJ1-2 | TRBV5-5 | TGTGCCAGCAGCTTGGGTACTGTCTCTAACTATGGCTACACCTTC | CASSLGTVSNYGYTF
TRBD2 | - | TRBJ2-3 | TRBV15 | TGTGCCACCAGCAGAGAACGGACTAGCAAAATCACAGATACGCAGTATTTT | CATSRERTSKITDTQYF
TRBD1 | - | TRBJ1-1 | TRBV6-5 | TGTGCCAGCAGTTCCACGGGACAGAGACGGATGCGAGCTTTCTTT | CASSSTGQRRMRAFF
TRBD1 | - | TRBJ2-1 | TRBV14 | TGTGCCAGCAGCCAGAACAGGGGGACCTACAATGAGCAGTTCTTC | CASSQNRGTYNEQFF
- | - | TRBJ2-3 | TRBV3-1/TRBV3-2 | TGTGCCAGCAGCCGACTAGACACAGATACGCAGTATTTT | CASSRLDTDTQYF
- | - | TRBJ2-5 | TRBV4-1 | TGCGCCAGCAGCCAAAATCGCGGGGAAGAGACCCAGTACTTC | CASSQNRGEETQYF
TRBD2 | - | TRBJ2-7 | TRBV2 | TGTGCCAGCATAGCGGGGGCGAACTACGAGCAGTACTTC | CASIAGANYEQYF
- | - | TRBJ1-2 | TRBV7-2 | TGTGCCAGCAGCTTAGGTAGCGGTTCCTATGGCTACACCTTC | CASSLGSGSYGYTF
- | - | TRBJ1-2 | TRBV6-5 | TGTGCCAGCAGAGCCTCGGTTAACTATGGCTACACCTTC | CASRASVNYGYTF
TRBD1 | many | TRBJ1-2 | TRBV4-1 | TGCGCCAGCAGCCAATTTTTACAGGGGAATGCGAACTATGGCTACACCTTC | CASSQFLQGNANYGYTF
- | - | TRBJ2-5 | TRBV5-1 | TGCGCCAGCAAGGGGGCTCTAGCGTTGTGGGAGACCCAGTACTTC | CASKGALALWETQYF
- | - | TRBJ1-2 | TRBV6-1 | TGTGCCAGCAGTGAAAGGGCCGGGGCAGGGAGGTTTGGCTACACCTTC | CASSERAGAGRFGYTF
- | - | TRBJ1-5 | TRBV7-8 | TGTGCCAGCAGCTTGGGGGGTTGGGCCAATCAGCCCCAGCATTTT | CASSLGGWANQPQHF
- | - | TRBJ1-6 | TRBV12-3/TRBV12-4 | TGTGCCAGCAGTGCCCGGCGGGCCCTCCACTTT | CASSARRALHF
- | - | TRBJ1-2 | TRBV5-4 | TGTGCCAGCAGCTTGGGGGCAGGGGGCTACACCTTC | CASSLGAGGYTF
TRBD2 | - | TRBJ2-7 | TRBV7-2 | TGTGCCAGCAGCTCCCAGGGTAGGGAGGGGCAGTACTTC | CASSSQGREGQYF
- | - | TRBJ1-1 | TRBV27 | TGTGCCAGCAGTTTCGACAGGAGGAACACTGAAGCTTTCTTT | CASSFDRRNTEAFF
TRBD1 | once | TRBJ1-3 | TRBV4-1 | TGCGCCAGCAGCCAAGTTGACAGGGACAGCGTCTCTGGAAACACCATATATTTT | CASSQVDRDSVSGNTIYF